Following are 17 T cell receptor beta chains from one sample sequenced in a study of blood T cell repertoires in COVID-19. TCRdb's table, derived via immunoSEQ multiplex PCR, lists solely in-frame clones and lacks some. The data show 250,000 to 350,000 clones, 80% to 90% seen once. The sequenced sample was peripheral blood. The receptor source for this set is a man aged 25-45 years with acute or convalescent COVID-19.

The chain couples TRBV4-1 to TRBJ2-7; 7 bases fit TRBD1. Germline CDR1 is MGHRA and CDR2 is YSYEKL. The CDR3 sequence is 16 residues long. Unmatched junction bases numbered 13, after V lost 4 bases and J lost 4 bases. CDR3 in amino acids: CASSLSGQSLLYEQYF. DNA for the CDR3: TGCGCCAGCAGCCTTTCGGGACAGAGCTTACTTTACGAGCAGTACTTC.

For this clone: Other DNA sequences in the same sample also yield this CDR3. V gene TRBV9 combines with J gene TRBJ1-2; TRBD1 is a possible D gene (5 bases). Germline V CDR1 and CDR2: SGDLS, YYNGEE. The CDR3 is 14 residues long. V was shortened by 3 bases and J by 2 bases, with 11 bases between the two germline ends. The CDR3 region is CASSAASGNYGYTF. In nucleotides, the CDR3 is TGTGCCAGCAGCGCCGCATCAGGGAACTATGGCTACACCTTC.

This clone was counted a single time. V and J are TRBV6-6 and TRBJ2-2; 7 bases are a match to TRBD2. Trimming at V came to 2 bases and at J to 4 bases, leaving 4 bases not matched to a gene. The CDR3 loop spans 15 amino acids. From germline, CDR1 is MNHNY and CDR2 SVGAGI (reference sequence). CDR3 residues: CASSYGGSGTGELFF. The CDR3 nucleotides read TGTGCCAGCAGTTACGGCGGGAGCGGCACCGGGGAGCTGTTTTTT.

V gene TRBV5-1 combines with J gene TRBJ1-3; D is undetermined. Deletions cut 0 bases from V and 4 bases from J, with 14 bases between. Looked up from germline, CDR1 is SGHRS and CDR2 is YFSETQ. The length of the CDR3 is 16 residues. The CDR3 region has the DNA TGCGCCAGCAGCTTGGTTGGAGGGCTATACGGAAACACCATATATTTT. This encodes CASSLVGGLYGNTIYF.

The count of this clone is one. The genes are TRBV25-1 and TRBJ1-5; a possible D gene is TRBD1 (6 bases). The CDR3 has 16 residues. Per germline, CDR1 MGHDK and CDR2 SYGVNS. Deletions cut 3 bases from V and 0 bases from J, with 12 bases between. The CDR3 region has the DNA TGTGCCAGCAGTGACGAGGGACACGGTAGCAATCAGCCCCAGCATTTT. Translation: CASSDEGHGSNQPQHF. Complete variable domain (other parts from reference TRBV25-1 and TRBJ1-5): EADIYQTPRYLVIGTGKKITLECSQTMGHDKMYWYQQDPGMELHLIHYSYGVNSTEKGDLSSESTVSRIRTEHFPLTLESARPSHTSQYLCASSDEGHGSNQPQHFGDGTRLSIL.

V is TRBV2 and J is TRBJ2-1, with TRBD2 as a possible D gene (7 bases). The CDR3 sequence is 15 residues long. The germline V gene encodes CDR1 SNHLY and CDR2 FYNNEI. Trimming took 3 bases from V and 7 from J, leaving 16 bases between them. The CDR3 region is CASSELGGRENEQFF. The CDR3 DNA is TGTGCCAGCAGTGAGCTCGGGGGGCGCGAGAATGAGCAGTTCTTC.

The V and J genes are TRBV27 and TRBJ1-5; 11 nucleotides line up with TRBD1. Per germline, CDR1 MNHEY and CDR2 SMNVEV (reference sequence). Unmatched junction bases numbered 11, after V lost 4 bases and J lost 0 bases. CDR3 length: 19 amino acids. CDR3 nucleotides: TGTGCCAGCAGTTCTACCGGGACAGGGGGGCTTAATAGCAATCAGCCCCAGCATTTT. It translates to CASSSTGTGGLNSNQPQHF.

Written as DNA, the CDR3 is TGCGCCAGCAGCTCGACAGGGGGCGGGTGGAAACTGTTTTTT. Protein: CASSSTGGGWKLFF. The J gene is TRBJ1-4, the V gene TRBV5-1; TRBD1 matches at 10 bases. Germline lookup yields CDR1 SGHRS and CDR2 YFSETQ. CDR3 size: 14 residues. After removal of 3 bases from V and 11 bases from J, the junction contained 7 bases not matched to a gene.

The J gene is TRBJ2-2, the V gene TRBV19; 12 positions agree with TRBD2. Trimming took 8 bases from V and 6 from J; bases not matched to a gene: 10. The length of the CDR3 is 16 residues. CDR1 LNHDA and CDR2 SQIVND come from the germline V gene (reference sequence). The CDR3 coding sequence is TGTGCCAGTCAATTAGGGCTAGCGGGAGGGTCCGGGGAGCTGTTTTTT. This codes for CASQLGLAGGSGELFF.

The rearrangement uses TRBV5-5 and TRBJ1-4; TRBD1 might be the D (6 bases). The CDR3 length is 15 residues. V shed 4 bases and J shed 5 bases, with 15 bases lying between them. The V gene's germline CDR1 is SGHKS and CDR2 YYEKEE (reference sequence). The CDR3 bases are TGTGCCAGCAGCCACAACGGACAGCCAAATGAAAAACTGTTTTTT. It translates to CASSHNGQPNEKLFF.

The rearrangement joins TRBV19 to TRBJ1-4; D is unclear. CDR3 length: 12 amino acids. V lost 7 bases, J lost 10 bases, and 13 bases lay in between. The V gene's germline CDR1 is LNHDA and CDR2 SQIVND (reference sequence). CDR3 loop: CASTPGQRKLFF. The DNA for the CDR3 is TGTGCCAGTACCCCGGGTCAAAGAAAACTGTTTTTT.

The V and J genes are TRBV7-9 and TRBJ2-1; a possible D gene is TRBD2 (6 bases). V gave up 7 bases and J gave up 3 bases, with 13 bases separating them. Germline-derived CDR1 and CDR2 are SEHNR and FQNEAQ (reference sequence). This CDR3 has 14 residues. The CDR3 loop is CASIGDSIYNEQFF. The CDR3 DNA is TGTGCCAGCATAGGGGACTCAATCTACAATGAGCAGTTCTTC.

This clone was picked up a small number of times. The CDR3 loop reads CASSEGHRATGELFF. The CDR3 DNA reads TGTGCCAGCAGTGAGGGTCACAGGGCCACCGGGGAGCTGTTTTTT. The chain combines TRBV25-1 with TRBJ2-2, with D perhaps TRBD1 (6 bases). V lost 3 bases to trimming and J lost 4 bases, with 12 bases between them. Germline V gene data show CDR1 as MGHDK and CDR2 as SYGVNS. The CDR3 covers 15 residues.

The rearrangement joins TRBV10-3 to TRBJ1-6; D is uncertain. The CDR3 is 14 residues long. V dropped 6 bases and J dropped 4 bases, with 10 bases sitting between them. Germline values: CDR1 ENHRY, CDR2 SYGVKD. CDR3 sequence reads: CAIRQTEYNSPLHF. The DNA for the CDR3 is TGTGCCATCAGACAGACCGAATATAATTCACCCCTCCACTTT.

V gene TRBV6-5 combines with J gene TRBJ1-5; no definite D call. Trimming left V 6 bases short and J 3 bases short, with 12 bases between. CDR3 length equals 14 residues. Germline V CDR1 and CDR2: MNHEY, SVGAGI. CDR3 in DNA: TGTGCCAGCAGCCCATGGGAGGCCAATCAGCCCCAGCATTTT. Encoded protein: CASSPWEANQPQHF.

J is TRBJ1-1 and V is TRBV28; D is undetermined. Germline values: CDR1 MDHEN, CDR2 SYDVKM. V was shortened by 6 bases and J by 1 base, with 18 bases between the two germline ends. The CDR3 totals 16 residues. The CDR3 loop reads CASSPGPGRGNTEAFF. The CDR3 DNA follows: TGTGCCAGCAGCCCTGGTCCTGGGCGGGGGAACACTGAAGCTTTCTTT.

CDR3 amino acids: CASSLAGDGNTIYF. The CDR3 nucleotides are TGTGCCAGCAGCTTAGCAGGGGATGGAAACACCATATATTTT. The chain couples TRBV11-2 to TRBJ1-3; TRBD1 might be the D (6 bases). V shed 1 base and J shed 3 bases, with 7 bases lying between them. This CDR3 comprises 14 residues. Germline-derived CDR1 and CDR2 are SGHAT and FQNNGV.